The text below deals with one T cell receptor beta chain. This specimen comes from a study of cytomegalovirus exposure and HLA in healthy donors. Germline V CDR1 and CDR2: GTSNPN, SVGIG (reference sequence). V was shortened by 4 bases and J by 3 bases, with 15 bases between the two germline ends. The CDR3 spans 15 residues. It was with 60 Vbeta and 13 Jbeta primers that the PCR ran. TCRdb's copy holds only in-frame clones and misses some; the assay was immunoSEQ multiplex PCR. This table holds roughly 74,000 clones. Sequenced: PBMCs. The TCR sequence derives from a female donor in good health and CMV-seropositive. J is TRBJ2-2 and V is TRBV30; D is possibly TRBD2 (5 bases). DNA for the CDR3: TGTGCCTGGAATCGTGGACTGAAAGACACCGGGGAGCTGTTTTTT. This gives the protein CAWNRGLKDTGELFF.